This T cell receptor beta chain was sequenced in a study of T cells after yellow fever vaccination. At the level of the study: Each low-cell-number fraction was prepared by means of SMART-Seq v4 Ultra Low Input.

A 5'RACE template-switching step, the method used to make TCR cDNA, added a universal primer site and UMIs. TCRdb reprocessed the 5' RACE reads via MiXCR and lists one record per CDR3 protein. Here the sample spans under 300,000 distinct CDR3 sequences, roughly 6.3% being singletons. The CDR3 is 14 amino acids. V was clipped by 6 bases and J by 4 bases, with 15 bases between them. The germline CDR1 and CDR2 sequences are SGHTA and FQGNSA. Specimen: CD4+ T cells sorted from PBMCs, collected on the day of the yellow fever booster vaccination. The receptor was derived from a man aged 25 to 45 who received the YFV17D yellow fever vaccine. The chain has TRBV7-2 and TRBJ1-2; the D is unclear. CDR3 sequence: CASSPHLAGYGYTF. The CDR3 DNA follows: TGTGCCAGCAGTCCCCATCTAGCAGGCTATGGCTACACCTTC.